This T cell receptor (beta chain) derives from a study of blood T cell repertoires in COVID-19. On the study more broadly: The study drew acute and convalescent COVID-19 samples from the United States, Italy and Spain.

The CDR3 spans 11 residues. The germline gives CDR1 DFQATT, CDR2 SNEGSKA (reference sequence). V was trimmed by 6 bases and J by 6 bases, leaving 10 bases between them. Authors' methods: Estimated nucleated cell counts came from reference gene primer amplification. The table came from immunoSEQ multiplex PCR; TCRdb's copy has only in-frame clones and leaves some out. That table furnishes V, J and clone size, whereas the DNA furnished D and trimming. Among more than 95,000 clones listed, 85% to 90% were seen once. The source is a human donor in a cohort sampled during active COVID-19. The V gene is TRBV20-1, the J gene TRBJ2-3; D not resolved. The sequenced material came from peripheral blood. The CDR3 sequence: CSAPLGDTQYF. The CDR3 nucleotides read TGCAGTGCCCCCCTCGGGGATACGCAGTATTTT.